The present TCR beta chain was sequenced within a study of ipilimumab plus nivolumab after autologous stem cell transplantation. TCRdb keeps only in-frame clones here, not all; method: immunoSEQ multiplex PCR. Of around 3,500 clones in the sample, about 91% were seen once. There are 15 residues in the CDR3. CDR1 SGHAT and CDR2 FQNNGV come from the germline V gene. V lost 4 bases to trimming and J lost 8 bases; unmatched junction nucleotides: 6. The sequence came from a male donor with multiple myeloma. The rearrangement uses TRBV11-2 and TRBJ2-3; 13 bases are shared with TRBD2. Sequenced material: PBMCs, taken in a trial of ipilimumab plus nivolumab as post-transplant consolidation. In DNA form, the CDR3 reads TGTGCCAGCAGCTGGACTAGCGGGAGATTGAGTACGCAGTATTTT. The encoded protein is CASSWTSGRLSTQYF. Using reference TRBV11-2 and TRBJ2-3 for the parts outside the CDR3, the full variable domain is EAGVAQSPRYKIIEKRQSVAFWCNPISGHATLYWYQQILGQGPKLLIQFQNNGVVDDSQLPKDRFSAERLKGVDSTLKIQPAKLEDSAVYLCASSWTSGRLSTQYFGPGTRLTVL.